Each of the 20 T cell receptor beta chains below was sequenced from the same sample in a study of shared clonotypes between healthy human individuals. Sequencing used immunoSEQ multiplex PCR; TCRdb keeps in-frame clones, though not all of them. The table includes 1.5 million to 2.5 million clones, 85% to 95% detected once. Naive CD8 cells lacked CD45RO and underwent positive selection for CCR7, leaving out terminally differentiated effector memory CD45RA+ cells. The specimen sequenced was naive CD8+ T cells sorted from blood. These TCRs come from a man younger than 30 in good health.

The table lists this clone with a count of one. The same CDR3 can be traced to other DNA sequences in this sample. J is TRBJ2-3 and V is TRBV27; D uncertain. V was trimmed by 4 bases and J by 5 bases, leaving 4 bases between them. CDR3 size: 11 residues. Germline values: CDR1 MNHEY, CDR2 SMNVEV (reference sequence). The CDR3 bases are TGTGCCAGCAGTTCTGGAGATACGCAGTATTTT. It translates to CASSSGDTQYF.

This chain joins TRBV27 and TRBJ1-2; no definite D call. There are 13 residues in the CDR3. Germline V gene data show CDR1 as MNHEY and CDR2 as SMNVEV (reference sequence). V was cut by 2 bases and J by 4 bases, with 8 bases left in between. The CDR3, as DNA: TGTGCCAGCAGTTTAACGGCAGCCTATGGCTACACCTTC. Its protein is CASSLTAAYGYTF.

The CDR3 DNA reads TGTGCCAGCAGCTCCGGGACTAGCGGCTACGAGCAGTACTTC. Amino acids: CASSSGTSGYEQYF. This chain uses TRBV7-2 with TRBJ2-7, with 11 positions matching TRBD2. The CDR3 runs 14 residues. The germline gives CDR1 SGHTA, CDR2 FQGNSA. Unmatched junction bases numbered 2, after V lost 4 bases and J lost 3 bases.

V gene TRBV9 combines with J gene TRBJ2-7; 8 bases are a match to TRBD1. The CDR3 sequence is 14 residues long. From germline, CDR1 is SGDLS and CDR2 YYNGEE. V lost 0 bases, J lost 6 bases, and 5 bases stayed unmatched. This CDR3 is CASSVGQGISEQYF. The CDR3 DNA reads TGTGCCAGCAGCGTAGGACAGGGGATAAGCGAGCAGTACTTC.

The rearrangement joins TRBV5-8 to TRBJ2-5; possibly TRBD1 for D (6 bases). This CDR3 has 12 amino acids. Per the germline V gene, CDR1 is SGHTS and CDR2 is YDEGEE. The V and J ends lost 2 bases and 14 bases respectively, with 16 bases between them. CDR3 protein: CASSLGPGVTYF. The CDR3 DNA follows: TGTGCCAGCAGCTTAGGCCCAGGGGTAACCTACTTC.

The chain links TRBV5-8 to TRBJ1-4, with 7 nucleotides matching TRBD1. Germline CDR1 and CDR2: SGHTS and YDEGEE. This CDR3 has 16 amino acids. Trimming cost V 2 bases and J 2 bases; bases outside gene matches: 6. CDR3 sequence: CASSFSTGFTNEKLFF. CDR3 DNA: TGTGCCAGCAGCTTTTCGACAGGGTTTACTAATGAAAAACTGTTTTTT.

This sequence joins TRBV2 and TRBJ2-3; TRBD2 aligns across 10 bases. CDR3 size: 15 residues. Trimming cost V 7 bases and J 2 bases; bases outside gene matches: 6. The germline V gene has CDR1 SNHLY and CDR2 FYNNEI. The CDR3 DNA follows: TGTGCCAGCAAGGGAAGCGGGAGGGTCACAGATACGCAGTATTTT. Translated, it gives CASKGSGRVTDTQYF. Drawing the rest from reference TRBV2 and TRBJ2-3, the complete variable domain is EPEVTQTPSHQVTQMGQEVILRCVPISNHLYFYWYRQILGQKVEFLVSFYNNEISEKSEIFDDQFSVERPDGSNFTLKIRSTKLEDSAMYFCASKGSGRVTDTQYFGPGTRLTVL.

This chain links TRBV9 with TRBJ2-1; either TRBD1 or TRBD2 may supply D (5 bases each). Germline loops: CDR1 SGDLS, CDR2 YYNGEE. The CDR3 is 15 amino acids. V lost 3 bases and J lost 0, with 10 bases in between. CDR3 protein: CASSGRGGSYNEQFF. The CDR3 DNA follows: TGTGCCAGCAGCGGTCGTGGGGGCTCCTACAATGAGCAGTTCTTC.

This chain uses TRBV27 with TRBJ2-1; TRBD2 agrees at 13 bases. The germline gives CDR1 MNHEY, CDR2 SMNVEV (reference sequence). This CDR3 is built from 18 residues. Unmatched junction bases numbered 11, after V lost 8 bases and J lost 1 base. CDR3 residues: CASRSGTSGTASYNEQFF. CDR3 nucleotide sequence: TGTGCCAGCCGTTCAGGGACTAGCGGGACGGCGTCCTACAATGAGCAGTTCTTC.

This chain uses TRBV5-6 with TRBJ2-7; 7 bases agree with TRBD1. The CDR3 extends over 17 amino acids. Germline V gene lookup returns CDR1 SGHDT and CDR2 YYEEEE. V shed 6 bases and J 0 bases; nucleotides not matched to a gene: 15. The CDR3: CASTPQRTGAFSYEQYF. The CDR3 bases are TGTGCCAGCACCCCCCAACGGACAGGAGCCTTCTCCTACGAGCAGTACTTC. Full variable domain (remainder filled in from reference TRBV5-6 and TRBJ2-7): DAGVTQSPTHLIKTRGQQVTLRCSPKSGHDTVSWYQQALGQGPQFIFQYYEEEERQRGNFPDRFSGHQFPNYSSELNVNALLLGDSALYLCASTPQRTGAFSYEQYFGPGTRLTVT.

The count of this clone is one. This same CDR3 is encoded by further DNA sequences in the sample. V usage is TRBV28 and J usage is TRBJ1-1; D is undetermined. Germline values: CDR1 MDHEN, CDR2 SYDVKM. The CDR3 runs 14 residues. V gave up 3 bases and J gave up 2 bases, with 10 bases separating them. The CDR3 sequence: CASSLRGLNTEAFF. CDR3 nucleotides: TGTGCCAGCAGTTTGAGAGGGTTAAACACTGAAGCTTTCTTT. The whole variable domain, filled in from reference TRBV28 and TRBJ1-1, reads DVKVTQSSRYLVKRTGEKVFLECVQDMDHENMFWYRQDPGLGLRLIYFSYDVKMKEKGDIPEGYSVSREKKERFSLILESASTNQTSMYLCASSLRGLNTEAFFGQGTRLTVV.

The J gene is TRBJ1-6, the V gene TRBV28; tentative D call: TRBD1 (5 bases). The CDR3 is 14 amino acids. Germline-derived CDR1 and CDR2 are MDHEN and SYDVKM. The V gene lost 3 bases and the J gene lost 9 bases, with 12 bases spanning the gap. Here the CDR3 DNA reads TGTGCCAGCAGTTTGGCAGGGCTGGGTTCACCCCTCCACTTT. Residues: CASSLAGLGSPLHF.

Only one count was recorded for this clone. The chain couples TRBV4-1 to TRBJ1-2; maybe TRBD1 (5 bases). CDR1 and CDR2 from the germline V gene are MGHRA and YSYEKL. V lost 1 base to trimming and J lost 2 bases, with 14 bases between them. The length of the CDR3 is 16 residues. CDR3 amino acids: CASSQVFVGGNYGYTF. CDR3 nucleotides: TGCGCCAGCAGCCAAGTTTTCGTCGGGGGAAACTATGGCTACACCTTC.

The chain has TRBV28 and TRBJ2-5; D is unclear. The CDR3 extends over 13 amino acids. V shed 2 bases and J shed 1 base, with 5 bases lying between them. CDR1 and CDR2 from the germline V gene are MDHEN and SYDVKM. The CDR3 reads CASSLSRQETQYF. Here the CDR3 DNA reads TGTGCCAGCAGTTTAAGCCGCCAAGAGACCCAGTACTTC.

This rearrangement joins TRBV7-9 to TRBJ2-2, with D perhaps given as TRBD1 or TRBD2 (5 bases each). This CDR3 is 16 amino acids long. The V gene lost 4 bases and the J gene lost 7 bases, with 19 bases spanning the gap. Germline CDR1 and CDR2: SEHNR and FQNEAQ (reference sequence). CDR3 protein: CASSSKHTGLIGELFF. The CDR3 coding sequence is TGTGCCAGCAGCTCAAAGCATACGGGGCTCATCGGGGAGCTGTTTTTT.

The V gene is TRBV4-1, the J gene TRBJ1-2; TRBD1 is a possible D gene (6 bases). This CDR3 comprises 15 residues. The germline V gene has CDR1 MGHRA and CDR2 YSYEKL. V gave up 0 bases and J gave up 7 bases, with 15 bases separating them. The CDR3 reads CASSQDIPGAVGYTF. CDR3 in DNA: TGCGCCAGCAGCCAAGATATTCCGGGGGCCGTTGGCTACACCTTC.

This rearrangement joins TRBV9 to TRBJ2-2; the D gene is possibly TRBD1 (5 bases). Trimming removed 3 bases from V and 0 bases from J, with 12 bases in between. From germline, CDR1 is SGDLS and CDR2 YYNGEE. CDR3 length equals 16 residues. The CDR3 region is CASSDDRTTNTGELFF. CDR3 sequence (DNA): TGTGCCAGCAGCGACGACAGAACGACGAACACCGGGGAGCTGTTTTTT.

This chain connects TRBV11-2 to TRBJ1-5, with unresolved D. V was shortened by 0 bases and J by 1 base, with 7 bases between the two germline ends. Germline CDR1 SGHAT, CDR2 FQNNGV. There are 15 residues in the CDR3. The CDR3 loop is CASSLDAGSNQPQHF. DNA of the CDR3: TGTGCCAGCAGCTTAGATGCCGGGAGCAATCAGCCCCAGCATTTT.

The chain is built from TRBV6-5 and TRBJ1-4; D gene uncertain. CDR3 size: 16 residues. The V gene's germline CDR1 is MNHEY and CDR2 SVGAGI. Trimming removed 0 bases from V and 0 bases from J, with 8 bases in between. The CDR3 DNA is TGTGCCAGCAGTTACTCAGGCAAATCAACTAATGAAAAACTGTTTTTT. This translates into CASSYSGKSTNEKLFF.

The chain couples TRBV19 to TRBJ2-3; no definite D call. CDR3 length: 15 amino acids. The V gene's germline CDR1 is LNHDA and CDR2 SQIVND (reference sequence). Trimming removed 7 bases from V and 4 bases from J, with 18 bases in between. CDR3 DNA: TGTGCCAGTAATCTTGGACGTGAGTCCGCAGATACGCAGTATTTT. It yields the protein CASNLGRESADTQYF.